This T cell receptor (beta chain) was captured by sequencing in a study of cytomegalovirus exposure and HLA in healthy donors. The study, taken as a whole, reports: In most subjects, TCR beta sequences reportedly gave accurate predictions of HLA-A and HLA-B alleles.

PCR involved 60 Vbeta and 13 Jbeta primers. The data were produced by immunoSEQ multiplex PCR, yet TCRdb's version contains in-frame clones alone and is incomplete. This table holds 100,000 to 150,000 clones. The CDR3 extends over 14 amino acids. Trimming took 0 bases from V and 8 from J; bases not matched to a gene: 4. Germline loops: CDR1 SGHTS, CDR2 YDEGEE. Worth noting for this clone: Its specificity is not known.

This clonotype originated in a woman aged 40 to 49 in good health and CMV-seropositive. The chain combines TRBV5-8 with TRBJ1-3, with 8 positions matching TRBD1. The sequenced sample was PBMCs. The CDR3 region is CASSLGGQGYTIYF. The CDR3 DNA reads as TGTGCCAGCAGCTTGGGAGGACAGGGATACACCATATATTTT.